This T cell receptor (beta chain) is from a study of blood T cell repertoires in COVID-19. The wider study: COVID-19 samples, acute and convalescent, were from the United States, Italy and Spain.

Trimming shortened V by 3 bases and J by 6 bases, and 13 bases separated the two germline ends. There are 14 residues in the CDR3. Germline V lookup: CDR1 SGHKS, CDR2 YYEKEE (reference sequence). Assay used: immunoSEQ multiplex PCR; TCRdb lists only in-frame clones, some missing. The data contain about 140,000 clones, more than 75% of them singletons. This clone was detected a few times. Source material: peripheral blood. This chain connects TRBV5-5 to TRBJ1-5; D is ambiguous. This receptor was taken from a man in his sixties who had recovered from COVID-19. Written as DNA, the CDR3 is TGTGCCAGCAGCTCACGGGGTGACGGTCAGCCCCAGCATTTT. It encodes CASSSRGDGQPQHF.